A single sample gave rise to the 7 T cell receptor beta chains below, sequenced in a study of vaccination effects on CD4 cells after COVID-19. In the ViraFEST assay, antigen-specific CD4+ clonotypes were identified by expansion after peptide-pool stimulation. Investigators separated out CD4+ T cells once around 11 days of culture had passed. Generated by immunoSEQ multiplex PCR, the TCRdb table keeps only in-frame clones and is missing some. The sample lists 50,000 to 75,000 clones; roughly 79% were seen once. No antigen has been identified for these receptors. The sample in question was CD4+ T cells from PBMCs cultured with HCoV-229E spike peptides, obtained before COVID-19 vaccination. The receptors were sampled from a human donor who received a COVID-19 vaccine.

V and J are TRBV12-3 or TRBV12-4 and TRBJ1-1, with unresolved D. V lost 5 bases to trimming and J lost 4 bases, with 5 bases between them. The CDR3 covers 11 residues. The CDR3 coding sequence is TGTGCCAGCAGTCCCCGCACTGAAGCTTTCTTT. Translation: CASSPRTEAFF.

This chain joins TRBV18 and TRBJ1-1, with 9 bases that match TRBD1. Trimming cost V 5 bases and J 4 bases; bases outside gene matches: 2. CDR1 and CDR2 from the germline V gene are KGHSH and LQKENI. This CDR3 is built from 13 residues. In nucleotides, the CDR3 is TGTGCCAGCTCAGCACAGGGGGCCACTGAAGCTTTCTTT. Its translation is CASSAQGATEAFF.

V usage is TRBV13 and J usage is TRBJ2-6, with D tentatively TRBD2 (6 bases). This CDR3 comprises 16 residues. Germline assignment: CDR1 PRHDT and CDR2 FYEKMQ (reference sequence). The germline V and J ends were trimmed by 8 bases and 0 bases, with 14 bases remaining between them. The CDR3: CASQKGLGSGANVLTF. CDR3 DNA: TGTGCCAGCCAAAAGGGACTCGGCTCTGGGGCCAACGTCCTGACTTTC.

This clone occurred a few times. The chain combines TRBV12-3 or TRBV12-4 with TRBJ2-1, with D uncertain. The germline V and J ends were trimmed by 2 bases and 3 bases, with 5 bases remaining between them. This CDR3 spans 13 amino acids. CDR3 coding DNA: TGTGCCAGCAGTTTATCATACTACAATGAGCAGTTCTTC. It yields the protein CASSLSYYNEQFF.

This clone was picked up a small number of times. The chain is built from TRBV19 and TRBJ1-4, with D possibly TRBD1 on 6 matching bases. Per germline, CDR1 LNHDA and CDR2 SQIVND (reference sequence). CDR3 size: 14 residues. V lost 9 bases and J 8 bases, leaving 19 bases between the germline ends. The CDR3 DNA follows: TGTGCCAGCACAAAGGGGACATTAGGAGAAAAACTGTTTTTT. It specifies CASTKGTLGEKLFF.

This sequence joins TRBV5-1 and TRBJ2-5; D possibly corresponds to TRBD2 (7 bases). Deletions cut 4 bases from V and 4 bases from J, with 17 bases between. This CDR3 region has 15 residues. Germline V gene lookup returns CDR1 SGHRS and CDR2 YFSETQ. CDR3 DNA: TGCGCCAGCAGCCCGGGGGGCCACCCTTTAGAGACCCAGTACTTC. Its translation is CASSPGGHPLETQYF.

The rearrangement uses TRBV19 and TRBJ2-1; 9 bases match TRBD2. V was pared by 5 bases and J by 4 bases, with 3 bases of the junction left unmatched. This CDR3 has 14 amino acids. Per germline, CDR1 LNHDA and CDR2 SQIVND (reference sequence). For the CDR3, the DNA is TGTGCCAGTAGTGCGGGACTAGCTTACAATGAGCAGTTCTTC. Its translation: CASSAGLAYNEQFF.